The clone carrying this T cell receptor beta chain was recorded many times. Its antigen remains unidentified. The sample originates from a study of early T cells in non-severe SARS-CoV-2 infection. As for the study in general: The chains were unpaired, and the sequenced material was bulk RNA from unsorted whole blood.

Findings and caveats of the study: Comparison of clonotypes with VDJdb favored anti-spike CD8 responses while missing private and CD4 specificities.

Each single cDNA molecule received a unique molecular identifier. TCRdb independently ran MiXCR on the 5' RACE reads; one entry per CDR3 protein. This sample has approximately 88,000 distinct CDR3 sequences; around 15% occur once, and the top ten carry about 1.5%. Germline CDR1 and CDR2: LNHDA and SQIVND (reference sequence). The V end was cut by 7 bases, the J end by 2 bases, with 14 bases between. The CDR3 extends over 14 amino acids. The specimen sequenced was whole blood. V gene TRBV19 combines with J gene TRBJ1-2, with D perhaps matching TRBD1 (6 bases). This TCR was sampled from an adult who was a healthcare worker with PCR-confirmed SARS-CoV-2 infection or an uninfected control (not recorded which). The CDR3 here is CASTRLGANYGYTF. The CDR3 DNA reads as TGTGCCAGTACCCGCTTGGGGGCGAACTATGGCTACACCTTC.